This T cell receptor beta chain was found in a study of blood T cells in healthy people across ages. The germline CDR1 and CDR2 sequences are MNHEY and SVGAGI. The CDR3 covers 16 residues. With 4 bases removed from V and 0 bases from J, the gap between germline ends came to 12 bases. Next came a second PCR, run for roughly 6 to 11 cycles, which used a sample-barcoded 5' primer along with a J-beta primer mix. TCRdb analysed the 5' RACE reads with MiXCR anew, one entry per CDR3 protein. The sample lists hundreds of thousands of distinct CDR3 sequences; 45% to 50% were seen once. V and J are TRBV6-5 and TRBJ1-4; no clear D. The sequence derives from an older woman in good health. The source material was blood. The CDR3 sequence is CASSSRIAATNEKLFF. The CDR3 coding sequence is TGTGCCAGCAGTTCTCGTATAGCCGCAACTAATGAAAAACTGTTTTTT.